Listed here are 32 T cell receptor beta chains from one sample, sequenced in a study of post-analysis software for immune sequencing data. The study, taken as a whole, reports: A handful of TRBV segments occurring more often in patients than controls included TRBV5-6, TRBV5-1 and TRBV20-1.

TCR beta cDNA libraries had unique molecular identifiers. TCRdb re-derived calls from the PCR reads in MiXCR, one entry per CDR3 protein. The top ten hold approximately 4.4% of the sample, which has 750,000 to 950,000 distinct CDR3 sequences, about 50% seen once. No cognate antigen is known for these TCRs. The sequenced sample was blood. These receptors all come from a girl aged 5-17 years with multiple sclerosis.

V and J are TRBV29-1 and TRBJ2-7, with D perhaps given as TRBD1 or TRBD2 (5 bases each). The CDR3 covers 13 residues. Deletions cut 7 bases from V and 1 base from J, with 14 bases between. Germline CDR1 SQVTM, CDR2 ANQGSEA. The CDR3 DNA reads as TGCAGCGCGTCAGACGGGGCTTCCTACGAGCAGTACTTC. This sequence encodes CSASDGASYEQYF.

This clonotype was found a few times. V gene TRBV25-1 combines with J gene TRBJ1-2; the D is unclear. Germline V gene sequence: CDR1 MGHDK, CDR2 SYGVNS. Trimming removed 2 bases at V and 7 bases at J, with 14 bases between. This CDR3 contains 14 residues. This CDR3 reads CASSEISGGGGYTF. Here the CDR3 DNA reads TGTGCCAGCAGTGAAATATCAGGTGGAGGTGGCTACACCTTC.

This clonotype is a singleton in its sample. The chain carries TRBV5-1 and TRBJ2-7; D unclear. The V end was cut by 4 bases, the J end by 2 bases, with 13 bases between. There are 14 residues in the CDR3. Germline CDR1 is SGHRS and CDR2 is YFSETQ. The CDR3 loop is CASSPDSPAYEQYF. The CDR3 DNA follows: TGCGCCAGCAGCCCAGACTCTCCTGCCTACGAGCAGTACTTC. Combining the CDR3 with reference TRBV5-1 and TRBJ2-7 gives the whole variable domain KAGVTQTPRYLIKTRGQQVTLSCSPISGHRSVSWYQQTPGQGLQFLFEYFSETQRNKGNFPGRFSGRQFSNSRSEMNVSTLELGDSALYLCASSPDSPAYEQYFGPGTRLTVT.

The chain combines TRBV20-1 with TRBJ2-6, with D unresolved. Per germline, CDR1 DFQATT and CDR2 SNEGSKA (reference sequence). V lost 1 base and J lost 0, with 16 bases in between. This CDR3 has 18 residues. CDR3 nucleotides: TGCAGTGCTAGAGCATCCATCGTTGGTGACTCTGGGGCCAACGTCCTGACTTTC. This translates into CSARASIVGDSGANVLTF.

This clonotype was found once. The chain employs TRBV2 and TRBJ1-4; 7 nucleotides line up with TRBD1. This CDR3 spans 15 amino acids. J was trimmed by 3 bases and V by 6 bases; bases with no gene match: 7. Per germline, CDR1 SNHLY and CDR2 FYNNEI. The CDR3 reads CASRTRTGANEKLFF. CDR3 in DNA: TGTGCCAGCAGGACCCGAACAGGGGCTAATGAAAAACTGTTTTTT. The whole variable domain, remainder taken from reference TRBV2 and TRBJ1-4, is EPEVTQTPSHQVTQMGQEVILRCVPISNHLYFYWYRQILGQKVEFLVSFYNNEISEKSEIFDDQFSVERPDGSNFTLKIRSTKLEDSAMYFCASRTRTGANEKLFFGSGTQLSVL.

The chain is built from TRBV6-4 and TRBJ2-3; 13 positions match TRBD2. Losses at the gene ends were 7 bases for V and 2 bases for J; bases not matched to a gene: 3. The CDR3 has 15 residues. Germline V lookup: CDR1 MRHNA, CDR2 SNTAGT. The CDR3 loop reads CASIGLAGATDTQYF. CDR3 nucleotides: TGTGCCAGCATCGGACTAGCGGGGGCCACAGATACGCAGTATTTT.

The sample holds a few counts of this clonotype. The chain is built from TRBV29-1 and TRBJ2-1; no reliable D call. This CDR3 has 14 amino acids. CDR1 is SQVTM, CDR2 ANQGSEA, per germline. Trimming took off 4 bases at V and 0 bases at J, with 10 bases between the two ends. The CDR3 loop is CSVGGAPSYNEQFF. DNA of the CDR3: TGCAGCGTTGGAGGAGCCCCCTCCTACAATGAGCAGTTCTTC.

This rearrangement joins TRBV4-1 to TRBJ1-5; 7 bases fit TRBD1. The CDR3 contains 15 residues. V lost 1 base, J lost 4 bases, and 4 bases stayed unmatched. CDR1 and CDR2 (germline): MGHRA, YSYEKL. CDR3 amino acids: CASSQGQGGNQPQHF. The CDR3 DNA reads as TGCGCCAGCAGCCAAGGACAGGGTGGAAATCAGCCCCAGCATTTT.

Only a few counts were recorded for this clonotype. The V gene is TRBV6-5, the J gene TRBJ1-2; possibly TRBD1 for D (6 bases). This CDR3 has 14 residues. V lost 3 bases and J lost 3, with 11 bases in between. Germline V lookup: CDR1 MNHEY, CDR2 SVGAGI. CDR3 sequence reads: CASSYGRGDYGYTF. The CDR3, as DNA: TGTGCCAGCAGTTATGGCAGGGGCGACTATGGCTACACCTTC.

The chain is built from TRBV7-2 and TRBJ2-5, with D tentatively TRBD1 or TRBD2 (6 bases each). From germline, CDR1 is SGHTA and CDR2 FQGNSA. Deletions cut 1 base from V and 5 bases from J, with 14 bases between. This CDR3 is built from 15 residues. CDR3 DNA: TGTGCCAGCAGCTTAGAGGGGGGCGCGTGGGAGACCCAGTACTTC. It encodes CASSLEGGAWETQYF.

Only a few counts were recorded for this clonotype. The chain carries TRBV3-1 and TRBJ1-4; no clear D gene. The germline V gene encodes CDR1 LGHDT and CDR2 YNNKEL (reference sequence). The germline V and J ends were trimmed by 5 bases and 8 bases, with 15 bases remaining between them. The CDR3 is made up of 14 amino acids. In nucleotides, the CDR3 is TGTGCCAGCAGCAGCGCGGGAGCACGGGAAAAACTGTTTTTT. It codes for CASSSAGAREKLFF.

The genes are TRBV7-3 and TRBJ2-1, with D perhaps TRBD1 or TRBD2 (10 bases each). From germline, CDR1 is SGHTA and CDR2 FQGTGA. The CDR3 contains 21 residues. V lost 5 bases and J 8 bases, leaving 37 bases between the germline ends. CDR3 bases: TGTGCCAGCAGCCCGACTCGACAGGGGGCGGTAGCGGGAGGCCACCCAGATGAGCAGTTCTTC. The encoded protein is CASSPTRQGAVAGGHPDEQFF.

This sequence joins TRBV29-1 and TRBJ2-7, with 9 bases identical to TRBD1. The end of the DNA aligns better with TRBJ2-5, so the J call may be wrong. Germline values: CDR1 SQVTM, CDR2 ANQGSEA. This CDR3 is built from 17 residues. The chain's CDR3 is CSVTGQGPVVIWETQYF. The DNA of the CDR3 is TGCAGCGTCACCGGACAGGGGCCTGTGGTAATTTGGGAGACCCAGTACTTC.

The chain is built from TRBV2 and TRBJ2-2; D might be TRBD1 or TRBD2, each matching 5 bases. The V end was cut by 6 bases, the J end by 6 bases, with 20 bases between. This CDR3 region has 16 residues. The germline gives CDR1 SNHLY, CDR2 FYNNEI. CDR3: CASSGETVRGAGELFF. CDR3 DNA: TGTGCCAGCAGCGGAGAAACGGTGCGAGGGGCCGGGGAGCTGTTTTTT.

V is TRBV7-2 and J is TRBJ2-1; TRBD2 agrees at 8 bases. The CDR3 is made up of 14 amino acids. Germline CDR1 reads SGHTA; CDR2 reads FQGNSA. The J segment lost 4 bases and the V segment lost 6 bases, leaving 5 bases of the junction unmatched. This CDR3 reads CASSPAGDYNEQFF. CDR3 in DNA: TGTGCCAGCAGTCCAGCGGGAGATTACAATGAGCAGTTCTTC.

J is TRBJ2-1 and V is TRBV20-1, with 7 nucleotides matching TRBD2. Looked up from germline, CDR1 is DFQATT and CDR2 is SNEGSKA (reference sequence). The CDR3 is made up of 16 amino acids. V was pared by 5 bases and J by 7 bases, with 17 bases of the junction left unmatched. The CDR3 spells CSAPSTSHGPRNEQFF. The CDR3 bases are TGCAGTGCTCCTTCGACTAGCCACGGTCCTAGGAATGAGCAGTTCTTC.

This clonotype was detected a few times. The chain joins TRBV18 to TRBJ2-5, with a weak D call TRBD1 (6 bases). This CDR3 spans 15 amino acids. Trimming removed 2 bases at V and 5 bases at J, with 15 bases between. Germline-derived CDR1 and CDR2 are KGHSH and LQKENI. The CDR3 sequence: CASSPITGMGETQYF. The DNA for the CDR3 is TGTGCCAGCTCACCAATCACAGGGATGGGGGAGACCCAGTACTTC.

The V and J genes are TRBV7-6 and TRBJ2-7; TRBD2 agrees at 8 bases. The V gene's germline CDR1 is SGHVS and CDR2 FNYEAQ. This CDR3 has 16 residues. V lost 4 bases to trimming and J lost 0 bases; unmatched junction nucleotides: 8. The CDR3 loop reads CASSSSTSGVSYEQYF. CDR3 coding DNA: TGTGCCAGCAGCTCGTCAACTAGCGGCGTCTCCTACGAGCAGTACTTC.

This clonotype was seen only a few times. V usage is TRBV4-1 and J usage is TRBJ2-3; TRBD1 might be the D (6 bases). The CDR3 length is 15 residues. The germline V gene encodes CDR1 MGHRA and CDR2 YSYEKL. Trimming removed 4 bases from V and 1 base from J, with 12 bases in between. CDR3 coding DNA: TGCGCCAGCAGCCGGTCAGGGGCCGGCACAGATACGCAGTATTTT. Its protein is CASSRSGAGTDTQYF.

This clonotype turned up a few times. This chain uses TRBV27 with TRBJ1-2, with 9 bases identical to TRBD1. The CDR3 covers 16 residues. Germline V gene data show CDR1 as MNHEY and CDR2 as SMNVEV (reference sequence). V dropped 3 bases and J dropped 4; count of bases not matched to a gene: 9. CDR3 residues: CASSLHRTGALYGYTF. The CDR3 DNA reads TGTGCCAGCAGTTTGCATAGGACAGGGGCCCTCTATGGCTACACCTTC.

The chain recombines TRBV5-1 with TRBJ1-1, with D tentatively TRBD1 (5 bases). The CDR3 sequence is 16 residues long. Germline loops: CDR1 SGHRS, CDR2 YFSETQ. The V end was cut by 0 bases, the J end by 3 bases, with 15 bases between. CDR3 sequence reads: CASSLGGEGTDTEAFF. Written as DNA, the CDR3 is TGCGCCAGCAGCTTGGGGGGCGAGGGGACGGACACTGAAGCTTTCTTT.

J is TRBJ2-7 and V is TRBV28; 9 positions agree with TRBD1. J lost 5 bases, V lost 0 bases, and 2 bases had no gene match. CDR1 and CDR2 (germline): MDHEN, SYDVKM. CDR3 length: 14 residues. In nucleotides, the CDR3 is TGTGCCAGCAGTTTATGGGGACAGGGTGACGAGCAGTACTTC. It is translated as CASSLWGQGDEQYF.

The chain uses TRBV3-1 and TRBJ2-1, with D perhaps matching TRBD2 (5 bases). The CDR3 sequence is 13 residues long. Between the trimmed V and J ends, which lost 1 base and 10 bases, there was a span of 11 bases. The V gene's germline CDR1 is LGHDT and CDR2 YNNKEL (reference sequence). CDR3 sequence: CASSQGWRKEQFF. As DNA, the CDR3 is TGTGCCAGCAGCCAAGGTTGGAGGAAGGAGCAGTTCTTC.

The sample holds one count of this clonotype. The rearrangement links TRBV20-1 to TRBJ1-2; possibly TRBD1 for D (6 bases). CDR1 and CDR2 from the germline V gene are DFQATT and SNEGSKA (reference sequence). This CDR3 comprises 12 residues. With 8 bases removed from V and 7 bases from J, the gap between germline ends came to 17 bases. The CDR3 protein is CSPRLGGSGYTF. The DNA for the CDR3 is TGCAGTCCCAGGCTCGGGGGCAGTGGCTACACCTTC.

Concerning this clonotype itself: A read error may produce the germline difference seen at one junction end. The chain employs TRBV12-3 or TRBV12-4 and TRBJ1-4; D gene uncertain. The CDR3 extends over 15 amino acids. The CDR3 reads CASSNGMQMNEKLFF. DNA for the CDR3: TGTGCCAGCAGCAACGGGATGCAGATGAATGAAAAATTGTTTTTT.

The chain carries TRBV29-1 and TRBJ1-1; 9 bases fit TRBD1. CDR3 length: 15 residues. CDR1 SQVTM and CDR2 ANQGSEA come from the germline V gene. Trimming removed 5 bases from V and 3 bases from J; junction bases left unmatched: 10. The CDR3 nucleotides are TGCAGCGTTCTCCCACAGGGGGCAGGTGACACTGAAGCTTTCTTT. Its translation: CSVLPQGAGDTEAFF.

A word on this clonotype: No conserved phenylalanine or tryptophan is present at the end of the CDR3, so a read error is the likely explanation. The V gene is TRBV5-1, the J gene TRBJ1-6, with D possibly matching TRBD1 (5 bases). Trimming took off 4 bases at V and 5 bases at J, with 10 bases between the two ends. The CDR3 has 14 residues. Per the germline V gene, CDR1 is SGHRS and CDR2 is YFSETQ. CDR3 sequence (DNA): TGCGCCAGCAGCCAACAGGATAATAATTCACCCCTCCACTGT. Its translation: CASSQQDNNSPLHC.

The chain has TRBV6-1 and TRBJ2-6; 7 bases align to TRBD1. From germline, CDR1 is MNHNS and CDR2 SASEGT. After removal of 6 bases from V and 0 bases from J, the junction contained 11 bases not matched to a gene. The CDR3 extends over 18 amino acids. The CDR3: CASSGDRALFSGANVLTF. CDR3 sequence (DNA): TGTGCCAGCAGCGGCGACAGGGCCCTGTTCTCTGGGGCCAACGTCCTGACTTTC.

The rearrangement joins TRBV20-1 to TRBJ1-5; 9 bases agree with TRBD1. Trimming cost V 5 bases and J 4 bases; bases outside gene matches: 9. Germline values: CDR1 DFQATT, CDR2 SNEGSKA (reference sequence). This CDR3 has 15 amino acids. CDR3: CSASNTGGNNQPQHF. CDR3 DNA: TGCAGTGCTTCGAATACAGGGGGCAATAATCAGCCCCAGCATTTT.

This clonotype was counted only a few times. The chain employs TRBV3-1 and TRBJ2-7; D tentatively reads TRBD1 or TRBD2 (5 bases each). The better agreement between TRBJ2-5 and the DNA end casts doubt on the J call. Germline lookup yields CDR1 LGHDT and CDR2 YNNKEL (reference sequence). The CDR3 consists of 16 residues. The CDR3 region has the DNA TGTGCCAGCAGCTTAGCCGGGACGCTTAGAGAAGAGACCCAGTACTTC. Its protein is CASSLAGTLREETQYF.

The chain is built from TRBV6-4 and TRBJ2-6; no clear D. The CDR3 extends over 13 amino acids. Germline lookup yields CDR1 MRHNA and CDR2 SNTAGT. Trimming removed 3 bases from V and 3 bases from J, with 3 bases in between. Here the CDR3 DNA reads TGTGCCAGCAGTGAGGTTGGGGCCAACGTCCTGACTTTC. Its protein is CASSEVGANVLTF.

In this sample, this clonotype turned up a few times. The chain joins TRBV5-1 to TRBJ1-5, with D maybe TRBD1 (6 bases). This CDR3 spans 14 amino acids. CDR1 and CDR2 (germline): SGHRS, YFSETQ. Trimming removed 3 bases at V and 6 bases at J, with 13 bases between. CDR3 sequence: CASSSGVVGQPQHF. In DNA, the CDR3 is TGCGCCAGCAGCTCAGGGGTGGTTGGTCAGCCCCAGCATTTT. Complete variable domain (other parts from reference TRBV5-1 and TRBJ1-5): KAGVTQTPRYLIKTRGQQVTLSCSPISGHRSVSWYQQTPGQGLQFLFEYFSETQRNKGNFPGRFSGRQFSNSRSEMNVSTLELGDSALYLCASSSGVVGQPQHFGDGTRLSIL.